The clone carrying this T cell receptor (beta chain) has only one observation. Germline V gene lookup returns CDR1 MGHRA and CDR2 YSYEKL. Trimming left V 1 base short and J 8 bases short, with 29 bases between. The CDR3 totals 19 residues. The PCR had 60 Vbeta and 13 Jbeta primers. Profiling relied on immunoSEQ multiplex PCR, and the TCRdb table lists in-frame clones only, not all of them. Of roughly 120,000 clones listed, around 85% are singletons. The data originate from a study of cytomegalovirus exposure and HLA in healthy donors. The chain employs TRBV4-1 and TRBJ1-1, with D possibly TRBD1 on 6 matching bases. This TCR derives from a man aged 40-49 years in good health and CMV-seronegative. Sequenced material: PBMCs. The CDR3 DNA follows: TGCGCCAGCAGCCAAGTGTGGCAGGGAGGGAGAAAGGGGACAACCGAAGCTTTCTTT. It codes for CASSQVWQGGRKGTTEAFF.